The clone carrying this TCR beta chain was observed once. The CDR3 is 11 residues long. Germline V gives CDR1 SQVTM, CDR2 ANQGSEA. The V and J ends lost 6 bases and 8 bases, in that order; junction bases with no gene match: 4. TCRdb's copy holds only in-frame clones and misses some; the assay was immunoSEQ multiplex PCR. The sample contains some 20,000 clones, approximately 94% of which appear only once. This sample was taken from a study of brain T cells in children with intractable seizures. Sequencing was limited to surgery cases with top T cell transcript signatures in brain tissue. The chain couples TRBV29-1 to TRBJ2-1; TRBD2 aligns across 7 bases. The sequences come from peripheral blood, collected at surgery. The receptor comes from a boy aged 5-17 years with focal cortical dysplasia and intractable seizures. The CDR3 loop reads CSVFSGYEQFF. The CDR3 DNA reads as TGCAGCGTGTTTAGCGGGTATGAGCAGTTCTTC.